The 9 T cell receptor beta chains presented below share a single source sample, sequenced in a study of blood T cell repertoires in COVID-19. TCRdb's copy holds only in-frame clones and misses some; the assay was immunoSEQ multiplex PCR. The data contain 150,000 to 200,000 clones, around 90% of them singletons. Sequencing input: peripheral blood. The receptor source for this set is a man aged 35 to 55 with acute or convalescent COVID-19.

V usage is TRBV30 and J usage is TRBJ2-3; 10 bases fit TRBD2. The CDR3 consists of 17 residues. Looked up from germline, CDR1 is GTSNPN and CDR2 is SVGIG (reference sequence). Trimming at V came to 1 base and at J to 1 base, leaving 8 bases not matched to a gene. The DNA for the CDR3 is TGTGCCTGGAGTGCCAATCTAGCGGGGGTCGGCACAGATACGCAGTATTTT. The encoded protein is CAWSANLAGVGTDTQYF.

This sequence joins TRBV29-1 and TRBJ2-2, with unresolved D. CDR1 and CDR2 from the germline V gene are SQVTM and ANQGSEA. V lost 5 bases and J lost 2, with 9 bases in between. This CDR3 has 13 amino acids. The CDR3 region is CSVRLLNTGELFF. DNA for the CDR3: TGCAGCGTTCGACTTCTAAACACCGGGGAGCTGTTTTTT.

This clone showed up just a few times. The chain uses TRBV28 and TRBJ2-1; 8 bases match TRBD2. The CDR3 runs 16 residues. J was trimmed by 7 bases and V by 4 bases; bases with no gene match: 12. The germline V gene has CDR1 MDHEN and CDR2 SYDVKM. The CDR3 region has the DNA TGTGCCAGCAGTTCCGTGGGTAGCGGGGTGCTGAATGAGCAGTTCTTC. It specifies CASSSVGSGVLNEQFF.

CDR3 protein: CAWSPVSNYGYTF. CDR3 sequence (DNA): TGTGCCTGGAGCCCAGTTTCTAACTATGGCTACACCTTC. The chain employs TRBV30 and TRBJ1-2, with D uncertain. Trimming took off 3 bases at V and 0 bases at J, with 8 bases between the two ends. CDR3 length: 13 amino acids. Per the germline V gene, CDR1 is GTSNPN and CDR2 is SVGIG (reference sequence).

As regards this clone: This specimen includes other DNA sequences encoding the same CDR3. The chain joins TRBV7-2 to TRBJ2-1; D remains ambiguous. V lost 1 base, J lost 5 bases, and 6 bases lay in between. Looked up from germline, CDR1 is SGHTA and CDR2 is FQGNSA. This CDR3 spans 13 amino acids. The CDR3 reads CASSLGQNNEQFF. The CDR3 DNA reads TGTGCCAGCAGCTTAGGTCAGAACAATGAGCAGTTCTTC.

This clone has only one observation. V gene TRBV14 combines with J gene TRBJ2-1; unclear D gene. This CDR3 is built from 17 residues. Trimming left V 1 base short and J 3 bases short, with 16 bases between. Germline-derived CDR1 and CDR2 are SGHDN and FVKESK. The CDR3: CASSQVQNLLNYNEQFF. CDR3 coding DNA: TGTGCCAGCAGCCAAGTACAGAATCTACTTAACTACAATGAGCAGTTCTTC.

This clone was observed a handful of times. The rearrangement joins TRBV7-2 to TRBJ2-2, with D tentatively TRBD1 (6 bases). The CDR3 contains 15 residues. The germline gives CDR1 SGHTA, CDR2 FQGNSA. V was pared by 6 bases and J by 1 base, with 12 bases between. The CDR3 is CASSWLGQNTGELFF. CDR3 nucleotide sequence: TGTGCCAGCAGTTGGTTGGGACAGAACACCGGGGAGCTGTTTTTT.

The chain carries TRBV9 and TRBJ1-1, with D uncertain. The CDR3 totals 14 residues. The V gene lost 0 bases and the J gene lost 4 bases, with 10 bases spanning the gap. The germline V gene has CDR1 SGDLS and CDR2 YYNGEE. The CDR3 DNA follows: TGTGCCAGCAGCGTAGAGTTCGCAGGCACTGAAGCTTTCTTT. Translating gives CASSVEFAGTEAFF.

This chain links TRBV4-1 with TRBJ1-2; perhaps TRBD1 as D (5 bases). The germline CDR1 and CDR2 sequences are MGHRA and YSYEKL. The CDR3 runs 14 residues. V lost 0 bases and J lost 4, with 9 bases in between. CDR3 residues: CASSQDPGGYGYTF. Here the CDR3 DNA reads TGCGCCAGCAGCCAAGATCCGGGGGGCTATGGCTACACCTTC.